This T cell receptor beta chain was recorded in a study of blood T cell repertoires in COVID-19. Here immunoSEQ multiplex PCR was the method, and the copy in TCRdb shows in-frame clones only, minus some. The top ten clones hold approximately 9.3% of a sample with roughly 370,000 clones, approximately 90% of them seen once. From germline, CDR1 is SNHLY and CDR2 FYNNEI. The CDR3 contains 13 residues. Trimming took 5 bases from V and 8 from J; bases not matched to a gene: 8. The sequencing input was PBMCs or T cells enriched from blood (not recorded which). The sequence came from a woman in her forties or fifties who had recovered from COVID-19. The chain has TRBV2 and TRBJ1-1, with 7 nucleotides matching TRBD1. Here the CDR3 reads CASSIGKQGEAFF. Here the CDR3 DNA reads TGTGCCAGCAGTATTGGGAAACAGGGGGAAGCTTTCTTT. Filled out from reference TRBV2 and TRBJ1-1, the complete variable domain reads EPEVTQTPSHQVTQMGQEVILRCVPISNHLYFYWYRQILGQKVEFLVSFYNNEISEKSEIFDDQFSVERPDGSNFTLKIRSTKLEDSAMYFCASSIGKQGEAFFGQGTRLTVV.